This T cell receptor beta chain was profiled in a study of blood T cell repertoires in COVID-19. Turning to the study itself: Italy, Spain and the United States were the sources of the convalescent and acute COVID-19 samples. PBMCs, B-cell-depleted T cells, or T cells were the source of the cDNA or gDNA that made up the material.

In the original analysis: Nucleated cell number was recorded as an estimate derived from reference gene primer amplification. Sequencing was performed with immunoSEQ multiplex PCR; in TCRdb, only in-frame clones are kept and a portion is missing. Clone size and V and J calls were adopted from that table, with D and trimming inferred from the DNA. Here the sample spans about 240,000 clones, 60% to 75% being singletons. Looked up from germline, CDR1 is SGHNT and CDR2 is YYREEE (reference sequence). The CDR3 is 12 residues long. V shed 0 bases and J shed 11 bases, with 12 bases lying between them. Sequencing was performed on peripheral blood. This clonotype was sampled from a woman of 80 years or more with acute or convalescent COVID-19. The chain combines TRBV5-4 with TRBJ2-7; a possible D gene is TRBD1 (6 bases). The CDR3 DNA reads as TGTGCCAGCAGCTTGGGGGGGCGAGCAAAGTACTTC. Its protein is CASSLGGRAKYF.